This T cell receptor beta chain was sequenced in a study of molecular identifiers for immune sequencing clone quantification. Study-wide points: Clone sizes could be underestimated for highly expanded clones when identical TCR molecules share a barcode.

About this clonotype itself: What it binds is unknown. One end of the junction fails to match germline, which may point to a read error.

Each CDR3 protein gets one entry after TCRdb re-called the PCR reads with MiXCR. Of a few hundred thousand distinct CDR3 sequences in the sample, roughly 24% were seen once. Naive CD8 T cell sorting was performed on the CD8+CD4-CCR7+CD45RA+ phenotype. The TCR sequence derives from a human donor in good health. Some libraries in this study had Jurkat cell RNA spiked in. Sequenced input: naive CD8+ T cells from blood, with Jurkat cell RNA spiked in. Stated subset: FACS-sorted CD8+CD4-CCR7+CD45RA+ naive T cells.

As DNA, the CDR3 is TGCGCCAGCTGCTTGGGGTACCCAGGGACATCAGTCGGCACTGAAGCTTTCTTT. Its translation is CASCLGYPGTSVGTEAFF. The V and J genes are TRBV5-1 and TRBJ1-1; the D gene is possibly TRBD1 (6 bases). The CDR3 is made up of 18 amino acids. Germline V gives CDR1 SGHRS, CDR2 YFSETQ.